This TCR beta chain derives from a study of siplizumab effects on memory and regulatory T cells. Points from the study as a whole: A major contribution to the alloresponse seemed to be made by naive T cells, which seemed more diverse than memory cells.

A note on this clone: Its antigen is unknown.

Assay used: immunoSEQ multiplex PCR; TCRdb lists only in-frame clones, some missing. In the table there are more than 85,000 clones, around 94% of which are singletons. The germline CDR1 and CDR2 sequences are SGHRS and YFSETQ. CDR3 length equals 16 residues. V gave up 4 bases and J gave up 7 bases; unmatched junction bases: 11. The source is a human donor in good health. Material: Tregs sorted from blood. The gene calls are TRBV5-1 and TRBJ1-4; 9 bases align to TRBD1. CDR3 protein: CASSRSAQGAGEKLFF. The CDR3 nucleotides read TGCGCCAGCAGCCGGAGTGCACAGGGGGCCGGTGAAAAACTGTTTTTT.